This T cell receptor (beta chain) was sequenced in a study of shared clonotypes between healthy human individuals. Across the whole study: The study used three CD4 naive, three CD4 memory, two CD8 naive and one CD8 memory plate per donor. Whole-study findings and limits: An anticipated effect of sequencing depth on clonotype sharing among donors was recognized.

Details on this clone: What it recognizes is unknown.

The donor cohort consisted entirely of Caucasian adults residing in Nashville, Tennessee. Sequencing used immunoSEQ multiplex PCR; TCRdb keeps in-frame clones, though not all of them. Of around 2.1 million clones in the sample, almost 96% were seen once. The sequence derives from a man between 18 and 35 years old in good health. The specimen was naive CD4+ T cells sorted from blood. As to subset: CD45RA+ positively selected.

The CDR3 DNA sequence: TGCGCCAGCAGTGAAACAGGGGGAGGTTCGGGCGAGCAGTACTTC. Translated, it gives CASSETGGGSGEQYF. The rearrangement links TRBV10-2 to TRBJ2-7; 8 bases fit TRBD1. Germline-derived CDR1 and CDR2 are WSHSY and SAAADI. J was trimmed by 6 bases and V by 3 bases; bases with no gene match: 10. The CDR3 totals 15 residues.